This TCR beta chain was captured by sequencing in a study of graft-versus-host responses after intestinal transplantation. About the research overall: Once they had received anti-thymocyte globulin induction, all recipients took tacrolimus and steroids for approximately three years.

Trimming left V 5 bases short and J 5 bases short, with 10 bases between. CDR1 and CDR2 (germline): LNHDA, SQIVND (reference sequence). This CDR3 has 13 amino acids. Assay used: immunoSEQ multiplex PCR; TCRdb lists only in-frame clones, some missing. The sample comprises tens of thousands of clones, around 91% of which are singletons, and roughly 3.9% rests with the top ten. Study-level results: Some patients had graft-donor T cell macrochimerism. In their allografts, the ratios of graft-versus-host to host-versus-graft T cell clones were high. GvH clones were found in recipient marrow; some appeared first in ileum or blood.

To note about this clone: Antigen unknown.

The TCR comes from a human donor who was the organ donor for an intestinal transplant. The sequenced sample was unstimulated CD8+ T cells sorted from spleen or lymph node cells, obtained before transplant. This chain uses TRBV19 with TRBJ1-5, with unresolved D. The CDR3 DNA is TGTGCCAGTAGTCCGTTGGCGGATCAGCCCCAGCATTTT. Encoded protein: CASSPLADQPQHF.